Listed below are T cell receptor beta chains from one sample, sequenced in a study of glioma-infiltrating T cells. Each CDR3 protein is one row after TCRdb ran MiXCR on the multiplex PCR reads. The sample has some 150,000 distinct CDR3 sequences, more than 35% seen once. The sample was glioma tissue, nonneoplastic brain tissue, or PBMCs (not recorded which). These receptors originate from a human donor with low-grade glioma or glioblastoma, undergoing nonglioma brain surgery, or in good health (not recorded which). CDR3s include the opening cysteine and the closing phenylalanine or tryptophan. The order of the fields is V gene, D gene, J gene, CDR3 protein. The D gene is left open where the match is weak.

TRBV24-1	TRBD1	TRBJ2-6	CATSATGSGANVLTF
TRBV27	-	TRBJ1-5	CASSLSLDRNQPQHF
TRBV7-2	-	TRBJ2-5	CASSSNRVGETQYF
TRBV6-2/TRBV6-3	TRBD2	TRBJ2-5	CASSKGLAGTGETQYF
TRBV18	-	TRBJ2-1	CASSPPASPYNEQFF
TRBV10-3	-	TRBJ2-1	CAITRGGEQFF
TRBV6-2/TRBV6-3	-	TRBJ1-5	CASSSALNQPQHF
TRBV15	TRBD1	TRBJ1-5	CATSRARTGAMLSNQPQHF
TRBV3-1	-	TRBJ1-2	CASSQDPQGGYGYTF
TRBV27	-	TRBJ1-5	CASRLLGQNNQPQHF
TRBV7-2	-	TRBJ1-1	CASLNWVSKDKNTEAFF
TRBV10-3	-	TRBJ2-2	CAISGQVPTGELFF